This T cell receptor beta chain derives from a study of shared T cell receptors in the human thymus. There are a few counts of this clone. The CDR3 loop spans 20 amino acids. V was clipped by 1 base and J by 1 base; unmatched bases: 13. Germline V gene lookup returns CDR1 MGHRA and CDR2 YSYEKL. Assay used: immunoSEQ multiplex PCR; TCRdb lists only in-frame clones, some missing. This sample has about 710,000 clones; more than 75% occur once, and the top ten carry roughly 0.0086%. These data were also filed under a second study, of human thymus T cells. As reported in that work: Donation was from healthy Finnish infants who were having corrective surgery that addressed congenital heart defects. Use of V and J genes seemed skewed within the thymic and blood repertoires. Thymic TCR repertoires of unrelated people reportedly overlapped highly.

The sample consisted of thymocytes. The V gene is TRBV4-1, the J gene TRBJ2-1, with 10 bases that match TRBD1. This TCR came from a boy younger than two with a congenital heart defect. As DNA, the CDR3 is TGCGCCAGCAGCCAAGCCGAGGGACAGGGGACGTTAAGATCCTACAATGAGCAGTTCTTC. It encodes CASSQAEGQGTLRSYNEQFF.